This T cell receptor beta chain was profiled in a study of blood T cells in healthy people across ages (dated by TCRdb to about 2015). For context, the study as a whole: In model experiments, roughly one uniquely barcoded TCR beta cDNA molecule per two T cells was captured by template switching. For two donors (one aged 18 to 30 and one aged 80 or older), the study analyzed two additional independent replicas of 1 million unique cDNA reads from the same blood draw. To avoid experimental bias, donors of different ages were randomly spread across the sequencing lanes. Four age groups were formed from the donors: young (average about 16 years), middle-aged (less than 40), aged (more than 55) and long-lived (82). The study measured age-related changes in TCR beta repertoire diversity using deep sequencing normalized with unique cDNA molecular identifiers.

Taken from the germline V gene, the CDR1 and CDR2 loops are MDHEN and SYDVKM. The CDR3 contains 15 residues, cysteine and phenylalanine counted. Kept here is only the CDR3 DNA, which spans 45 bases and is read in frame from base 1. V lost 3 bases and J lost 4 bases; the stretch between them is 12 bases long. Libraries were prepared through 5' RACE. Instrument on record: Illumina HiSeq 2500. A second roughly 7 to 11 cycle PCR used a sample-barcoded 5' primer and a J-beta primer mix. Each TCR beta cDNA molecule received a unique molecular identifier from a template-switch 5' adaptor carrying 12 random nucleotides. Each sample yielded at least 3 million CDR3-containing paired-end reads. All of the RNA was converted into first-strand cDNA using the Mint cDNA synthesis kit, with a TRBC-specific oligonucleotide serving as the primer. Following uracil-DNA glycosylase treatment, all cDNA underwent a first 18-cycle PCR with the universal primers M1SS and BC2_uni_R. The source study handled its data this way. For normalization, 1 million high-quality reads were randomly selected from each sample, with every read carrying a distinct molecular identifier. Instead of being binned into consensus sequences, reads that shared molecular identifiers were thrown out. CDR3 identification, clonotype clustering and error correction used MiTCR with a Q25 quality threshold and the strictest error-elimination algorithm. Lower-bound total TCR beta diversity was estimated with a nonparametric unseen species model using Euler transformation. The public reads were quality trimmed at Q25 with fastp and then assembled into clones with MiXCR by TCRdb, keeping productive beta chains. Every distinct CDR3 protein forms one entry, paired with its most common genes and DNA. TCRdb assigned the V and J calls; the authors' analysis was not used. The sample profile shows 850,000 to 1,100,000 distinct CDR3 sequences; more than 30% of them were found once. The ten top clones hold about an eighth of the sample.

The donors were about 40 Caucasian individuals from Russia, aged roughly 6 to 100 years, who were systemically healthy. About 10 milliliters of peripheral blood were drawn from each donor into EDTA-treated Vacutainer tubes. Ficoll-Paque density-gradient centrifugation was used to isolate PBMCs, with at least 7 million obtained per sample. Total RNA was extracted from PBMCs with Trizol reagent, with at least 5 micrograms obtained per sample. The percentages of naive CD45RAhigh/CD27high T cells were determined by flow cytometry on a PBMC aliquot from every donor. The paper as a whole reports these results and caveats: As age increased, observed TCR beta diversity per million T cells dropped in a roughly linear way, and a significant reduction was already evident by age about 36. The percentage of naive T cells measured by flow cytometry correlated strongly with observed TCR beta diversity. Total diversity estimates from one million sequenced T cells were considered lower bounds and underestimates. The long-lived group showed more naive CD4+ T cells, fewer expanded clones and increased TCR diversity than the aged group, suggesting age selection. Because donor CMV infection status was unknown, age-related changes in expanded clonotypes were potentially confounded. Since profiling was done on bulk unsorted PBMCs, naive and antigen-experienced compartments could not be conclusively compared.

Concerning this clonotype: The specificity of this receptor is unknown. Base qualities are not recorded, but no much larger clone differs from it by a single base.

Here the chain combines TRBV28 and TRBJ2-2; the D gene cannot be resolved reliably. Sequencing was done on a sample of blood. This TCR was sampled from a man younger than 35 in good health. The DNA sequence reads TGTGCCAGCAGTTTGTTGGTGATTGGCACCGGGGAGCTGTTTTTT. Translated, this gives CASSLLVIGTGELFF.